A single sample is the source of the 28 T cell receptor beta chains below, sequenced in a study of shared clonotypes between healthy human individuals. Generated by immunoSEQ multiplex PCR, the TCRdb table keeps only in-frame clones and is missing some. The sample includes 1,100,000 or so clones, 70% to 80% of them seen just once. Sequenced sample: memory CD4+ T cells from PBMCs. The sample's subset: CD45RA-negative fraction. The receptors were sampled from a man younger than 35 in good health. Some clones in this sample may be carry-over from other donors' samples.

This clone occurred a few times. The rearrangement uses TRBV5-4 and TRBJ1-2, with 8 bases identical to TRBD1. CDR1 is SGHNT and CDR2 is YYREEE in the germline V gene (reference sequence). V dropped 5 bases and J dropped 0; count of bases not matched to a gene: 0. The CDR3 consists of 13 residues. Written as DNA, the CDR3 is TGTGCCAGCAGGGACAGGGCTAACTATGGCTACACCTTC. Its translation is CASRDRANYGYTF.

The chain carries TRBV9 and TRBJ1-5; D is unresolved. This CDR3 is 15 amino acids long. CDR1 and CDR2 (germline): SGDLS, YYNGEE. Trimming left V 0 bases short and J 4 bases short, with 11 bases between. The CDR3 DNA sequence: TGTGCCAGCAGCGTAGACAGCTCGCAAAATCAGCCCCAGCATTTT. Residues: CASSVDSSQNQPQHF.

A note on this clone: Possible read error: a much larger clone is one base away. The chain employs TRBV6-5 and TRBJ2-7, with 10 bases fitting TRBD1. Germline assignment: CDR1 MNHEY and CDR2 SVGAGI. The length of the CDR3 is 14 residues. V shed 5 bases and J 3 bases; nucleotides not matched to a gene: 4. The CDR3 DNA sequence: TGTGCCAGCAGTCCCGGGACAGGGGTCTACGAGCAGTACTTC. This gives the protein CASSPGTGVYEQYF.

The chain uses TRBV15 and TRBJ2-3; D possibly corresponds to TRBD1 (6 bases). The V end lost 6 bases, the J end lost 4 bases, and 11 bases lay between the germline ends. CDR1 is LNHNV, CDR2 YYDKDF, per germline (reference sequence). This CDR3 has 13 amino acids. The CDR3 sequence is CATRGGSADTQYF. The CDR3 bases are TGTGCCACCAGAGGGGGTTCCGCAGATACGCAGTATTTT.

This clone has more than one count but fewer than ten. This chain joins TRBV9 and TRBJ2-2; 7 nucleotides match TRBD2. The junction had 6 bases not matched to a gene; V was cut back by 4 bases and J by 3 bases. CDR1 is SGDLS, CDR2 YYNGEE, per germline. This CDR3 has 15 amino acids. The CDR3 DNA reads as TGTGCCAGCAGCCCCGGGACTACCCACACCGGGGAGCTGTTTTTT. Its protein product is CASSPGTTHTGELFF.

The J gene is TRBJ1-5, the V gene TRBV7-2; 8 bases fit TRBD1. Germline V gene sequence: CDR1 SGHTA, CDR2 FQGNSA. CDR3 length: 15 residues. Unmatched junction bases numbered 6, after V lost 3 bases and J lost 5 bases. The CDR3 bases are TGTGCCAGCAGCTTTGGACAGGGCAGCCATCAGCCCCAGCATTTT. It specifies CASSFGQGSHQPQHF.

Notes on this clone: Different DNA sequences within this sample yield the same CDR3. The rearrangement uses TRBV25-1 and TRBJ2-5; 9 bases are a match to TRBD1. The CDR3 consists of 15 residues. Losses at the gene ends were 4 bases for V and 0 bases for J; bases not matched to a gene: 3. Germline V CDR1 and CDR2: MGHDK, SYGVNS. The CDR3 protein is CASSAWTGDQETQYF. Here the CDR3 DNA reads TGTGCCAGCAGTGCCTGGACAGGGGACCAAGAGACCCAGTACTTC.

The chain combines TRBV18 with TRBJ2-2; 9 bases are a match to TRBD1. The germline V gene encodes CDR1 KGHSH and CDR2 LQKENI. Trimming removed 5 bases from V and 1 base from J; junction bases left unmatched: 8. This CDR3 spans 17 amino acids. The DNA for the CDR3 is TGTGCCAGCTCAGCTACAGGGGGCGCTTGGAACACCGGGGAGCTGTTTTTT. Translating gives CASSATGGAWNTGELFF.

This sequence joins TRBV18 and TRBJ2-7; tentative D call: TRBD1 (6 bases). CDR1 and CDR2 from the germline V gene are KGHSH and LQKENI. The germline V and J ends were trimmed by 1 base and 4 bases, with 11 bases remaining between them. This CDR3 has 14 residues. The CDR3 protein is CASSPHRETYEQYF. The CDR3 region has the DNA TGTGCCAGCTCACCACACAGGGAGACATACGAGCAGTACTTC. Looking up the rest from reference TRBV18 and TRBJ2-7 gives the full variable domain: NAGVMQNPRHLVRRRGQEARLRCSPMKGHSHVYWYRQLPEEGLKFMVYLQKENIIDESGMPKERFSAEFPKEGPSILRIQQVVRGDSAAYFCASSPHRETYEQYFGPGTRLTVT.

The V gene is TRBV5-1, the J gene TRBJ2-1; 9 positions agree with TRBD2. The CDR3 consists of 16 residues. Looked up from germline, CDR1 is SGHRS and CDR2 is YFSETQ. After removal of 5 bases from V and 0 bases from J, the junction contained 6 bases not matched to a gene. Here the CDR3 reads CASRLAGVSSYNEQFF. In DNA, the CDR3 is TGCGCCAGCAGACTAGCGGGCGTAAGCTCCTACAATGAGCAGTTCTTC.

The V gene is TRBV29-1, the J gene TRBJ2-1; weak D call: TRBD2 (5 bases). The CDR3 runs 14 residues. Germline values: CDR1 SQVTM, CDR2 ANQGSEA. The V and J ends lost 2 bases and 4 bases respectively, with 12 bases between them. The CDR3 reads CSVESLALYNEQFF. CDR3 coding DNA: TGCAGCGTTGAATCGTTAGCGCTGTACAATGAGCAGTTCTTC.

The chain employs TRBV27 and TRBJ2-7, with TRBD2 matching over 7 bases. V trimming: 0 bases; J trimming: 0 bases; junction bases outside the gene matches: 14. The CDR3 has 19 amino acids. The germline V gene encodes CDR1 MNHEY and CDR2 SMNVEV (reference sequence). CDR3 bases: TGTGCCAGCAGTTTATCCACCTCACGATGGGGGGGGTACTCCTACGAGCAGTACTTC. Its translation is CASSLSTSRWGGYSYEQYF.

V and J are TRBV27 and TRBJ2-6; 10 positions agree with TRBD1. CDR3 length equals 20 residues. Germline V CDR1 and CDR2: MNHEY, SMNVEV (reference sequence). After removal of 8 bases from V and 4 bases from J, the junction contained 20 bases not matched to a gene. In nucleotides, the CDR3 is TGTGCCAGCCACCCGGGCCCACCGGGACAGGGGTTCCCCGGGGCCAACGTCCTGACTTTC. Its protein product is CASHPGPPGQGFPGANVLTF.

Comments on this clone: The same CDR3 is also encoded by other DNA sequences in this sample. The chain employs TRBV5-4 and TRBJ2-5; 7 bases fit TRBD2. The V gene end was trimmed by 1 base and the J gene end by 5 bases; junction bases not matched to a gene: 5. The length of the CDR3 is 14 residues. The V gene's germline CDR1 is SGHNT and CDR2 YYREEE (reference sequence). The CDR3 sequence is CASSLPGGRETQYF. DNA for the CDR3: TGTGCCAGCAGCTTGCCGGGAGGTCGGGAGACCCAGTACTTC. Drawing the rest from reference TRBV5-4 and TRBJ2-5, the complete variable domain is ETGVTQSPTHLIKTRGQQVTLRCSSQSGHNTVSWYQQALGQGPQFIFQYYREEENGRGNFPPRFSGLQFPNYSSELNVNALELDDSALYLCASSLPGGRETQYFGPGTRLLVL.

The chain employs TRBV29-1 and TRBJ2-3; 9 nucleotides line up with TRBD2. Trimming at V came to 6 bases and at J to 6 bases, leaving 10 bases not matched to a gene. Germline CDR1 is SQVTM and CDR2 is ANQGSEA. The CDR3 is 14 residues long. In DNA, the CDR3 is TGCAGCGTGGGGTGGGTAGCGGGAGCTGATACGCAGTATTTT. It encodes CSVGWVAGADTQYF.

This clone showed up many times. The V call is TRBV4-2, the J call TRBJ1-6; D is undetermined. Deletions cut 0 bases from V and 4 bases from J, with 10 bases between. CDR3 length: 16 amino acids. Germline-derived CDR1 and CDR2 are LGHNA and YNFKEQ. CDR3 bases: TGTGCCAGCAGCCAAGACCCCTACGTTTATAATTCACCCCTCCACTTT. Translated, it gives CASSQDPYVYNSPLHF.

This clone has only one observation. V gene TRBV28 combines with J gene TRBJ1-2; D possibly corresponds to TRBD1 (5 bases). Deletions cut 2 bases from V and 2 bases from J, with 9 bases between. The CDR3 consists of 14 residues. CDR1 and CDR2 from the germline V gene are MDHEN and SYDVKM. CDR3 sequence: CASSLAGPNYGYTF. The CDR3 DNA is TGTGCCAGCAGTTTAGCAGGGCCCAACTATGGCTACACCTTC.

The rearrangement links TRBV7-9 to TRBJ1-4; tentatively, D is TRBD1 (5 bases). The CDR3 consists of 11 residues. In germline, CDR1 is SEHNR, CDR2 FQNEAQ (reference sequence). V lost 4 bases, J lost 14 bases, and 11 bases lay in between. CDR3 sequence: CASSSGTLLFF. Written as DNA, the CDR3 is TGTGCCAGCAGCTCAGGGACTCTGCTGTTTTTT.

Worth noting for this clone: Germline is not matched at one junction end, which may reflect a read error. The CDR3 loop reads CATSPREDQPQHF. CDR3 nucleotides: TGTGCCACCAGTCCCCGGGAGGATCAGCCCCAGCATTTT. The rearrangement uses TRBV10-3 and TRBJ1-5; no clear D. Germline V CDR1 and CDR2: ENHRY, SYGVKD. This CDR3 spans 13 amino acids.

As regards this clone: Other DNA sequences from this sample encode an identical CDR3 as well. The chain joins TRBV7-2 to TRBJ1-1, with D possibly TRBD1 on 6 matching bases. Trimming took 4 bases from V and 4 from J, leaving 13 bases between them. This CDR3 is 14 amino acids long. Germline V gives CDR1 SGHTA, CDR2 FQGNSA. Here the CDR3 DNA reads TGTGCCAGCAGCTCACAGGGAGGAGGCACTGAAGCTTTCTTT. Amino acids: CASSSQGGGTEAFF. Complete variable domain (other parts from reference TRBV7-2 and TRBJ1-1): GAGVSQSPSNKVTEKGKDVELRCDPISGHTALYWYRQSLGQGLEFLIYFQGNSAPDKSGLPSDRFSAERTGGSVSTLTIQRTQQEDSAVYLCASSSQGGGTEAFFGQGTRLTVV.

A remark on this clone: A much bigger clone sits one base away, suggesting this may be a read error. Here the CDR3 reads CASSLERDTEAFF. In DNA, the CDR3 is TGTGCCAGCAGCTTAGAAAGGGACACTGAAGCTTTCTTT. The chain employs TRBV7-8 and TRBJ1-1; D unclear. The germline V gene encodes CDR1 SGHVS and CDR2 FQNEAQ. V was cut by 1 base and J by 3 bases, with 6 bases left in between. CDR3 length: 13 residues. Variable domain in full (rest from reference TRBV7-8 and TRBJ1-1): GAGVSQSPRYKVAKRGQDVALRCDPISGHVSLFWYQQALGQGPEFLTYFQNEAQLDKSGLPSDRFFAERPEGSVSTLKIQRTQQEDSAVYLCASSLERDTEAFFGQGTRLTVV.

This chain links TRBV1 with TRBJ1-1; no DNA check was done on the table's D call, TRBD1. TRBV1 is a known pseudogene. The CDR3 is 14 amino acids. CDR3: CTSSPQTGGSEAFF. CDR3 sequence (DNA): TGCACCAGCAGCCCACAGACAGGGGGCTCTGAAGCTTTCTTT.

The genes are TRBV18 and TRBJ1-2; no firm D call. CDR1 is KGHSH and CDR2 is LQKENI in the germline V gene. This CDR3 comprises 14 residues. Trimming left V 3 bases short and J 6 bases short, with 14 bases between. The CDR3 DNA follows: TGTGCCAGCTCACCCTACCAATGGAGTAATGGCTACACCTTC. It encodes CASSPYQWSNGYTF.

CDR3 sequence: CATSRDGGNTEAFF. The CDR3 DNA sequence: TGTGCCACCAGCAGAGATGGGGGGAACACTGAAGCTTTCTTT. This sequence joins TRBV15 and TRBJ1-1; D is possibly TRBD1 (5 bases). The V end lost 0 bases, the J end lost 1 base, and 6 bases lay between the germline ends. The CDR3 extends over 14 amino acids. Germline V CDR1 and CDR2: LNHNV, YYDKDF (reference sequence).

This clone was observed a single time. The chain has TRBV7-2 and TRBJ2-7; no clear D. V gave up 3 bases and J gave up 0 bases, with 12 bases separating them. CDR3 size: 15 residues. CDR1 and CDR2 (germline): SGHTA, FQGNSA. CDR3 sequence reads: CASSFQPKSSYEQYF. CDR3 sequence (DNA): TGTGCCAGCAGCTTTCAACCCAAGAGCTCCTACGAGCAGTACTTC.

The chain joins TRBV14 to TRBJ2-5, with TRBD2 identical over 7 bases. Germline V gives CDR1 SGHDN, CDR2 FVKESK. The V gene end was trimmed by 4 bases and the J gene end by 2 bases; junction bases not matched to a gene: 10. The CDR3 consists of 16 residues. The CDR3 DNA follows: TGTGCCAGCAGCCCCCACGGGGCGGGGGATCAAGAGACCCAGTACTTC. Encoded protein: CASSPHGAGDQETQYF.

The chain joins TRBV5-1 to TRBJ2-5, with D possibly matching TRBD2 (5 bases). The J call may not be correct, given that the DNA end is closer to TRBJ2-7. The CDR3 length is 19 residues. Germline V CDR1 and CDR2: SGHRS, YFSETQ. The CDR3 DNA reads TGCGCCAGCAGCCCAGCTTATGGGGTGGCGATAGCGCAACTCTACGAGCAGTACTTC. Translated: CASSPAYGVAIAQLYEQYF.

The rearrangement links TRBV5-6 to TRBJ2-7; no firm D call. This CDR3 comprises 14 residues. The germline CDR1 and CDR2 sequences are SGHDT and YYEEEE. V dropped 4 bases and J dropped 3 bases, with 14 bases sitting between them. CDR3 in DNA: TGTGCCAGCAGCCTCATAAATTCTCGCTACGAGCAGTACTTC. The encoded protein is CASSLINSRYEQYF.